The T cell receptor beta chain under discussion was sequenced for a study of blood T cell repertoires in COVID-19. Data came from immunoSEQ multiplex PCR; TCRdb stores just in-frame clones and leaves some out. The profile shows roughly 230,000 clones, approximately 84% of them singletons. The CDR3 contains 18 residues. Losses at the gene ends were 3 bases for V and 0 bases for J; bases not matched to a gene: 9. CDR1 is SGHRS and CDR2 is YFSETQ in the germline V gene. The chain links TRBV5-1 to TRBJ2-1; TRBD2 aligns across 10 bases. Sequenced: peripheral blood. This clonotype was sampled from an elderly woman with acute or convalescent COVID-19. CDR3 amino acids: CASSYASGGTSSYNEQFF. Here the CDR3 DNA reads TGCGCCAGCAGCTACGCTAGCGGGGGTACTTCCTCCTACAATGAGCAGTTCTTC.